This TCR beta chain was recovered during a study of shared clonotypes between healthy human individuals. Turning to the study itself: Serving as donors were two women and three men, whose ages spanned 18 to 49. Per donor, CD8 memory used one plate, CD8 naive used two, CD4 memory used three and CD4 naive used three. The study, taken as a whole, reports: Some naive CD4 clonotypes, around 4.9%, turned up in common across a handful of donors.

The method was immunoSEQ multiplex PCR; TCRdb's version includes in-frame clones alone and lacks a portion of them. The sample shows approximately 1,500,000 clones, under 99% of them seen only once. Only Caucasian adults living in Nashville, Tennessee served as donors. Details on this clone: The antigen is unknown.

Trimming took off 2 bases at V and 4 bases at J, with 6 bases between the two ends. The germline gives CDR1 MNHNY, CDR2 SVGAGI (reference sequence). CDR3 length equals 13 residues. The sequencing sample was made of naive CD4+ T cells sorted from blood. Stated subset: CD45RA+ positively selected. The chain uses TRBV6-6 and TRBJ2-1; D might be TRBD1 (6 bases). The receptor was derived from a man aged 25 to 40 in good health. In DNA form, the CDR3 reads TGTGCCAGCAGTTACGGGACATACAATGAGCAGTTCTTC. It yields the protein CASSYGTYNEQFF.